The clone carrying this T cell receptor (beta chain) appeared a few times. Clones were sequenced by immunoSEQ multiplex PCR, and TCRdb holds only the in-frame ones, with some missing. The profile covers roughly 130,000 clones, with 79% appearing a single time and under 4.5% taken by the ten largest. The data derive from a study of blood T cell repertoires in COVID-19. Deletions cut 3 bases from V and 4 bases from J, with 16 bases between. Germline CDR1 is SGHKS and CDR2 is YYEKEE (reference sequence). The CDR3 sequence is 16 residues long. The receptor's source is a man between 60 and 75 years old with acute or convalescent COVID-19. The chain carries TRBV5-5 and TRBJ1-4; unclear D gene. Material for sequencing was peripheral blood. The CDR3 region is CASSWRPGALNEKLFF. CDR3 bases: TGTGCCAGCAGCTGGAGGCCAGGAGCACTTAATGAAAAACTGTTTTTT.